These 27 T cell receptor beta chains came from one sample sequenced in a study of beta chain features in type 1 diabetes. The sequenced template was cDNA made from the entire isolated RNA. Sequenced by immunoSEQ multiplex PCR; TCRdb stores in-frame clones only, minus some. The repertoire includes fewer than 30,000 clones, approximately 51% of them detected once, and 1.5% sits in the top ten. Study-wide results and caveats: Moderate yet significant TCRB CDR3 shortening was seen in Type 1 diabetes patients in all four CD4+ subsets.

No cognate antigen is known for these TCRs. The material sequenced was Tregs from blood. The source is a woman aged 18 to 35 with type 1 diabetes.

The chain is built from TRBV7-2 and TRBJ2-2; TRBD2 matches at 9 bases. The V gene's germline CDR1 is SGHTA and CDR2 FQGNSA. V dropped 5 bases and J dropped 4; count of bases not matched to a gene: 11. The CDR3 covers 17 residues. CDR3 sequence reads: CASSPLQSSGITGELFF. CDR3 nucleotides: TGTGCCAGCAGCCCCCTCCAGTCTAGCGGGATCACCGGGGAGCTGTTTTTT.

V is TRBV29-1 and J is TRBJ2-1, with D possibly TRBD2 on 5 matching bases. V was pared by 0 bases and J by 8 bases, with 8 bases between. The CDR3 spans 12 residues. Germline CDR1 is SQVTM and CDR2 is ANQGSEA. DNA of the CDR3: TGCAGCGTTGAAGAGGCCGGGGATGAGCAGTTCTTC. Protein sequence: CSVEEAGDEQFF.

J is TRBJ1-1 and V is TRBV4-2; D possibly corresponds to TRBD1 (6 bases). The CDR3 length is 11 residues. The germline gives CDR1 LGHNA, CDR2 YNFKEQ. Trimming cost V 2 bases and J 11 bases, with 9 bases left between them. CDR3 residues: CASSQSQGAFF. The CDR3 DNA reads TGTGCCAGCAGCCAATCCCAGGGGGCTTTCTTT.

The chain uses TRBV30 and TRBJ1-5, with 11 bases fitting TRBD1. The J segment lost 5 bases and the V segment lost 5 bases, leaving 8 bases of the junction unmatched. Germline values: CDR1 GTSNPN, CDR2 SVGIG (reference sequence). The CDR3 covers 15 residues. CDR3 residues: CAWSGTGGFDQPQHF. CDR3 nucleotide sequence: TGTGCCTGGTCCGGGACAGGGGGATTCGATCAGCCCCAGCATTTT.

This clone was seen a few times. The rearrangement joins TRBV5-8 to TRBJ1-5; TRBD1 matches 12 bases. The CDR3 sequence is 16 residues long. Germline trimming cut 0 bases from V and 7 bases from J; bases unmatched to any gene: 5. In germline, CDR1 is SGHTS, CDR2 YDEGEE. CDR3 sequence (DNA): TGTGCCAGCAGCTTGGGGGACAGGGGGCGAGGGCAGCCCCAGCATTTT. Protein sequence: CASSLGDRGRGQPQHF.

This sequence joins TRBV7-9 and TRBJ1-1; D remains unclear. V dropped 6 bases and J dropped 1 base, with 18 bases sitting between them. The germline V gene encodes CDR1 SEHNR and CDR2 FQNEAQ (reference sequence). The CDR3 sequence is 16 residues long. In nucleotides, the CDR3 is TGTGCCAGCAGACATACCCGGGAGGGATCGAACACTGAAGCTTTCTTT. Translated: CASRHTREGSNTEAFF. The full variable domain, rest sourced from reference TRBV7-9 and TRBJ1-1, is DTGVSQNPRHKITKRGQNVTFRCDPISEHNRLYWYRQTLGQGPEFLTYFQNEAQLEKSRLLSDRFSAERPKGSFSTLEIQRTEQGDSAMYLCASRHTREGSNTEAFFGQGTRLTVV.

This clone was picked up a small number of times. The gene calls are TRBV7-2 and TRBJ2-7, with TRBD2 identical over 9 bases. CDR3 length: 15 residues. Germline CDR1 SGHTA, CDR2 FQGNSA. The ends lost 5 bases at V and 4 bases at J; junction bases unmatched: 9. CDR3 DNA: TGTGCCAGCAGCCCCTCAGGAACTAGCGGGTACGAGCAGTACTTC. This gives the protein CASSPSGTSGYEQYF.

The genes are TRBV18 and TRBJ2-3, with 8 nucleotides matching TRBD2. Per the germline V gene, CDR1 is KGHSH and CDR2 is LQKENI. J lost 4 bases, V lost 2 bases, and 14 bases had no gene match. This CDR3 is 18 amino acids long. CDR3 protein: CASSPVGPTSASPDTQYF. As DNA, the CDR3 is TGTGCCAGCTCACCAGTTGGCCCGACTAGCGCTAGTCCAGATACGCAGTATTTT.

J is TRBJ2-5 and V is TRBV10-2; a weak D match, TRBD2 (5 bases). CDR1 WSHSY and CDR2 SAAADI come from the germline V gene. V was cut by 6 bases and J by 9 bases, with 11 bases left in between. The CDR3 loop spans 11 amino acids. The CDR3 sequence is CASSGTSSQYF. For the CDR3, the DNA is TGCGCCAGCAGCGGTACTAGTTCCCAGTACTTC.

This clone was picked up a small number of times. The chain recombines TRBV10-1 with TRBJ1-1; 7 bases fit TRBD1. CDR1 and CDR2 from the germline V gene are WNHNN and SYGVQD (reference sequence). This CDR3 contains 13 residues. Trimming removed 2 bases from V and 4 bases from J; junction bases left unmatched: 1. DNA for the CDR3: TGCGCCAGCAGTGAGAACAGGGGCACTGAAGCTTTCTTT. This codes for CASSENRGTEAFF.

This clone was recorded once. V gene TRBV7-9 combines with J gene TRBJ1-6; D unclear. The V end lost 1 base, the J end lost 11 bases, and 6 bases lay between the germline ends. The CDR3 covers 12 residues. In germline, CDR1 is SEHNR, CDR2 FQNEAQ (reference sequence). Here the CDR3 DNA reads TGTGCCAGCAGCTTAGACAGTCCACCCCTCCACTTT. Amino acid sequence: CASSLDSPPLHF.

This chain's CDR3 is CASSFSGHNNEQFF. The CDR3 coding sequence is TGTGCCAGCAGCTTCTCTGGCCACAACAATGAGCAGTTCTTC. The chain carries TRBV5-4 and TRBJ2-1; D call uncertain. The CDR3 totals 14 residues. Trimming shortened V by 2 bases and J by 5 bases, and 11 bases separated the two germline ends. Germline V gene lookup returns CDR1 SGHNT and CDR2 YYREEE (reference sequence).

The chain carries TRBV5-4 and TRBJ2-1; a weak D match, TRBD2 (6 bases). Trimming took off 3 bases at V and 0 bases at J, with 10 bases between the two ends. This CDR3 spans 15 amino acids. Germline V CDR1 and CDR2: SGHNT, YYREEE (reference sequence). The CDR3 here is CASSSFGSSYNEQFF. CDR3 bases: TGTGCCAGCAGCTCCTTCGGGAGCTCCTACAATGAGCAGTTCTTC.

The J gene is TRBJ2-3, the V gene TRBV4-1, with TRBD1 matching over 9 bases. The CDR3 totals 14 residues. V gave up 4 bases and J gave up 5 bases; unmatched junction bases: 4. Germline V CDR1 and CDR2: MGHRA, YSYEKL. The CDR3 sequence is CASSPGQGQDTQYF. In DNA form, the CDR3 reads TGCGCCAGCAGCCCGGGACAGGGTCAAGATACGCAGTATTTT.

This clone was picked up a small number of times. The chain combines TRBV7-2 with TRBJ1-2, with 7 bases fitting TRBD1. Germline V gene data show CDR1 as SGHTA and CDR2 as FQGNSA. This CDR3 has 16 residues. Trimming took 2 bases from V and 5 from J; bases not matched to a gene: 11. The CDR3 nucleotides are TGTGCCAGCAGCTTATCCCTCCTACAGGGGTGGTATGGCTACACCTTC. Translated, it gives CASSLSLLQGWYGYTF.

This sequence joins TRBV7-2 and TRBJ2-2; D call uncertain. Germline assignment: CDR1 SGHTA and CDR2 FQGNSA. Trimming left V 5 bases short and J 5 bases short, with 18 bases between. The CDR3 contains 16 residues. The CDR3 reads CASSPDFLGLTGELFF. The CDR3 nucleotides are TGTGCCAGCAGCCCCGATTTCTTGGGCCTAACCGGGGAGCTGTTTTTT.

This clone was seen a handful of times. The rearrangement links TRBV7-9 to TRBJ2-4, with TRBD1 as a possible D gene (6 bases). CDR1 is SEHNR and CDR2 is FQNEAQ in the germline V gene (reference sequence). V lost 5 bases, J lost 0 bases, and 14 bases lay in between. This CDR3 is built from 16 residues. The CDR3 spells CASSPGHPLAKNIQYF. The CDR3 coding sequence is TGTGCCAGCAGCCCGGGACACCCGCTAGCCAAAAACATTCAGTACTTC.

V and J are TRBV14 and TRBJ1-2; D may be TRBD1 (5 bases). The CDR3 is made up of 15 amino acids. The V end was cut by 1 base, the J end by 4 bases, with 13 bases between. Germline assignment: CDR1 SGHDN and CDR2 FVKESK. The CDR3 loop reads CASSQATAVGYGYTF. CDR3 nucleotide sequence: TGTGCCAGCAGCCAAGCGACAGCCGTCGGCTATGGCTACACCTTC.

The chain recombines TRBV19 with TRBJ1-5, with a weak D call TRBD1 (6 bases). The CDR3 has 16 residues. CDR1 is LNHDA and CDR2 is SQIVND in the germline V gene (reference sequence). V lost 3 bases to trimming and J lost 2 bases, with 14 bases between them. The CDR3: CASSMIVDSRNQPQHF. CDR3 in DNA: TGTGCCAGTAGTATGATAGTGGACAGCCGCAATCAGCCCCAGCATTTT.

The chain carries TRBV6-1 and TRBJ1-2; D is ambiguous. Trimming shortened V by 2 bases and J by 1 base, and 17 bases separated the two germline ends. The CDR3 is 17 residues long. Germline assignment: CDR1 MNHNS and CDR2 SASEGT. Written as DNA, the CDR3 is TGTGCCAGCAGTGAAAGTCGTGGTCAGGCGAATAACTATGGCTACACCTTC. Encoded protein: CASSESRGQANNYGYTF.

This chain joins TRBV7-2 and TRBJ2-1; TRBD1 matches at 8 bases. CDR1 is SGHTA and CDR2 is FQGNSA in the germline V gene. V shed 5 bases, J shed 8 bases, and the junction held 11 bases outside the gene matches. CDR3 size: 15 residues. CDR3 residues: CASSIGTGRTDEQFF. For the CDR3, the DNA is TGTGCCAGCAGCATCGGGACAGGCCGTACCGATGAGCAGTTCTTC.

This clone was seen more than once but under ten times. This chain links TRBV6-5 with TRBJ2-7; D not resolved. In germline, CDR1 is MNHEY, CDR2 SVGAGI. This CDR3 region has 15 residues. Trimming shortened V by 0 bases and J by 7 bases, and 16 bases separated the two germline ends. The CDR3 DNA sequence: TGTGCCAGCAGTTACTCGAAGCAAGGTTTCGGGGAGCAGTACGTC. As protein: CASSYSKQGFGEQYV.

This clone showed up just a few times. The chain is built from TRBV7-3 and TRBJ2-7; a weak D match, TRBD2 (6 bases). Between the trimmed V and J ends, which lost 2 bases and 3 bases, there was a span of 11 bases. The CDR3 has 14 amino acids. CDR1 and CDR2 (germline): SGHTA, FQGTGA. The CDR3 sequence is CASSLGGTHYEQYF. Written as DNA, the CDR3 is TGTGCCAGCAGCTTAGGGGGGACTCACTACGAGCAGTACTTC.

The chain links TRBV6-6 to TRBJ2-1; D might be TRBD2 (6 bases). Trimming stripped 8 bases from V and 0 bases from J, with 11 bases between. Looked up from germline, CDR1 is MNHNY and CDR2 is SVGAGI (reference sequence). The CDR3 has 14 residues. The CDR3 DNA reads TGTGCCAGCGGTAGCGGAAGCTCCTACAATGAGCAGTTCTTC. Translating gives CASGSGSSYNEQFF.

This chain joins TRBV29-1 and TRBJ1-4, with 7 bases that match TRBD1. This CDR3 comprises 13 residues. V shed 4 bases and J 1 base; nucleotides not matched to a gene: 0. CDR1 is SQVTM, CDR2 ANQGSEA, per germline. CDR3 protein: CSVGQGTNEKLFF. The CDR3, as DNA: TGCAGCGTTGGACAGGGAACTAATGAAAAACTGTTTTTT.

This clone was seen more than once but under ten times. V usage is TRBV2 and J usage is TRBJ2-1; TRBD2 matches 11 bases. CDR3 length: 13 amino acids. V lost 7 bases and J lost 12; bases outside the gene matches: 8. Germline values: CDR1 SNHLY, CDR2 FYNNEI. The CDR3 region is CASKVAGGPRQFF. DNA of the CDR3: TGTGCCAGCAAGGTAGCGGGAGGGCCCCGGCAGTTCTTC.

The J gene is TRBJ2-7, the V gene TRBV23-1, with D hard to call. TRBV23-1 is assigned to the ORF class and has an uncertain function. The V and J ends lost 3 bases and 3 bases respectively, with 9 bases between them. CDR3 size: 13 residues. The CDR3 loop is CASSHRVLYEQYV. As DNA, the CDR3 is TGCGCCAGCAGTCACCGGGTCCTCTACGAGCAGTACGTC.